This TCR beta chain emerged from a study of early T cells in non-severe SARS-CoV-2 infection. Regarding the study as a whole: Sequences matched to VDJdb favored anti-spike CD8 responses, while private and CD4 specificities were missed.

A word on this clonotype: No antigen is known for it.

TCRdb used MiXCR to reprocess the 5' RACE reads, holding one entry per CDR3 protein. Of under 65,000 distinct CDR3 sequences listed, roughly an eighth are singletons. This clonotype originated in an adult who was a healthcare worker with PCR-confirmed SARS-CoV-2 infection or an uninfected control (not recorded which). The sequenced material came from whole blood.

CDR3 sequence: CASSSRDRGDEQYF. The CDR3 coding sequence is TGTGCCAGCAGCTCTAGGGACAGGGGCGACGAGCAGTACTTC. The chain links TRBV7-2 to TRBJ2-7; 10 nucleotides align to TRBD1. The germline gives CDR1 SGHTA, CDR2 FQGNSA. The CDR3 sequence is 14 residues long. V was pared by 4 bases and J by 5 bases, with 5 bases of the junction left unmatched. Complete variable domain (other parts from reference TRBV7-2 and TRBJ2-7): GAGVSQSPSNKVTEKGKDVELRCDPISGHTALYWYRQSLGQGLEFLIYFQGNSAPDKSGLPSDRFSAERTGGSVSTLTIQRTQQEDSAVYLCASSSRDRGDEQYFGPGTRLTVT.